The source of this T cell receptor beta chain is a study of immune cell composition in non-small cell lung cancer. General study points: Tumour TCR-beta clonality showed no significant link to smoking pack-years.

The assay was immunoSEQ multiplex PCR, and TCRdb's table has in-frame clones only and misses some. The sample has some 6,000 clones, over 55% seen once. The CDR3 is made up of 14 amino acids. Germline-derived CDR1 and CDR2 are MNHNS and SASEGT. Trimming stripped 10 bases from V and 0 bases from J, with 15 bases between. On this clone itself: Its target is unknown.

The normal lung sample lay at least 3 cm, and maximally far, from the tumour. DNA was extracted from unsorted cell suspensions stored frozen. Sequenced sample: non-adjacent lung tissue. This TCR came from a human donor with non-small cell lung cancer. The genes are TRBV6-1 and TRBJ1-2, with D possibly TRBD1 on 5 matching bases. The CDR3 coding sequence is TGTGCCATAGTGAGACAGTCTTCTAACTATGGCTACACCTTC. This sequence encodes CAIVRQSSNYGYTF.